Each of the 20 T cell receptor beta chains below was sequenced from the same sample in a study of blood T cells in healthy people across ages (dated by TCRdb to the mid-2010s). Preparation of the library involved 5' RACE. The instrument given in TCRdb is Illumina HiSeq 2500. A second roughly 6 to 12 cycle PCR used a sample-barcoded 5' primer and a J-beta primer mix. TCRdb handled the public reads itself, with Q25 trimming in fastp and clone calling in MiXCR, and kept productive beta chains. Every CDR3 protein is listed once, alongside the most common genes and DNA of its rows. The sample includes about a million distinct CDR3 sequences, with roughly 52% observed a single time. The ten largest account for under 15% of the sample. The sequencing input was blood. These receptor sequences come from a man aged 30-40 years in good health.

The chain is built from TRBV10-3 and TRBJ1-6; no clear D. Trimming took off 5 bases at V and 4 bases at J, with 9 bases between the two ends. This CDR3 has 14 amino acids. Germline V CDR1 and CDR2: ENHRY, SYGVKD. CDR3 DNA sequence: TGTGCCATCAGTTCGGACGTATATAATTCACCCCTCCACTTT. This translates into CAISSDVYNSPLHF.

Only a few counts were recorded for this clonotype. This sequence joins TRBV15 and TRBJ2-5; 8 bases fit TRBD1. Germline CDR1 and CDR2: LNHNV and YYDKDF (reference sequence). This CDR3 has 17 amino acids. Trimming at V came to 2 bases and at J to 3 bases, leaving 11 bases not matched to a gene. The CDR3 DNA follows: TGTGCCACCAGCAGACCCTCAAATAACAGGGGGAAAGAGACCCAGTACTTC. Encoded protein: CATSRPSNNRGKETQYF.

The V gene is TRBV6-2 or TRBV6-3, the J gene TRBJ2-7; 8 bases align to TRBD1. Germline V lookup: CDR1 MNHEY, CDR2 SVGEGT. The trim removed 0 bases at V and 3 bases at J, leaving 7 bases unmatched. CDR3 length equals 16 residues. The CDR3 loop reads CASSYSGDRRHYEQYF. The CDR3 nucleotides read TGTGCCAGCAGTTACTCGGGGGACAGGAGGCACTACGAGCAGTACTTC.

A single count supports this clonotype. One base away lies a much larger clone, so this may be a sequencing read error. The J gene is TRBJ2-5, the V gene TRBV7-8; tentative D call: TRBD2 (7 bases). The J call may be wrong; the DNA end is better matched by TRBJ2-7. Germline assignment: CDR1 SGHVS and CDR2 FQNEAQ. This CDR3 comprises 15 residues. The CDR3: CAGSLVAGASYEQYF. The CDR3, as DNA: TGTGCCGGCAGCTTAGTGGCGGGGGCTTCATACGAGCAGTACTTC.

The chain couples TRBV7-8 to TRBJ1-2, with D possibly matching TRBD1 (5 bases). Germline CDR1 SGHVS, CDR2 FQNEAQ. This CDR3 has 16 amino acids. The V end lost 1 base, the J end lost 4 bases, and 16 bases lay between the germline ends. CDR3: CASSLGRDPMIYGYTF. CDR3 bases: TGTGCCAGCAGCTTAGGAAGGGACCCGATGATCTATGGCTACACCTTC.

The rearrangement uses TRBV4-1 and TRBJ1-1, with unresolved D. This CDR3 is built from 15 residues. Trimming took 4 bases from V and 4 from J, leaving 16 bases between them. The germline V gene has CDR1 MGHRA and CDR2 YSYEKL. DNA for the CDR3: TGCGCCAGCAGCCCGGCGAGCGATCGGAGCACTGAAGCTTTCTTT. Its translation: CASSPASDRSTEAFF.

The V gene is TRBV20-1, the J gene TRBJ1-2; 9 positions match TRBD1. The CDR3 is made up of 16 amino acids. With 2 bases clipped from V and 5 bases from J, the junction kept 12 bases outside the gene matches. Germline V gene lookup returns CDR1 DFQATT and CDR2 SNEGSKA (reference sequence). The CDR3 nucleotides read TGCAGTGCTAGATCTACCCCGGGACAGGGCATTTATGGCTACACCTTC. This encodes CSARSTPGQGIYGYTF.

The chain is built from TRBV29-1 and TRBJ1-2; D ambiguous. In germline, CDR1 is SQVTM, CDR2 ANQGSEA. The germline V and J ends were trimmed by 2 bases and 2 bases, with 21 bases remaining between them. CDR3 size: 17 residues. For the CDR3, the DNA is TGCAGCGTTGAACCTTCCCCTACACGGCTCTCCAACTATGGCTACACCTTC. It codes for CSVEPSPTRLSNYGYTF.

This chain joins TRBV7-2 and TRBJ2-6; 8 bases agree with TRBD1. The CDR3 runs to 16 residues. The V gene's germline CDR1 is SGHTA and CDR2 FQGNSA. J was trimmed by 3 bases and V by 0 bases; bases with no gene match: 1. Written as DNA, the CDR3 is TGTGCCAGCAGCTTAGCGGACAGGGTTGGGGCCAACGTCCTGACTTTC. This translates into CASSLADRVGANVLTF.

V usage is TRBV29-1 and J usage is TRBJ2-2, with a tentative D call TRBD1 (5 bases). V dropped 2 bases and J dropped 6 bases, with 10 bases sitting between them. This CDR3 has 13 residues. CDR1 SQVTM and CDR2 ANQGSEA come from the germline V gene. CDR3 sequence reads: CSVEFRVAGELFF. The CDR3 DNA sequence: TGCAGCGTTGAATTCAGGGTGGCCGGGGAGCTGTTTTTT.

The chain employs TRBV29-1 and TRBJ2-1, with D possibly called TRBD1 or TRBD2 (6 bases each). The CDR3 runs to 14 residues. The V end was cut by 3 bases, the J end by 10 bases, with 19 bases between. CDR1 SQVTM and CDR2 ANQGSEA come from the germline V gene. The CDR3 is CSVEKGGTGYEQFF. The CDR3 DNA is TGCAGCGTTGAGAAGGGGGGTACGGGCTACGAGCAGTTCTTC.

The V gene is TRBV15, the J gene TRBJ1-1; D ambiguous. V lost 0 bases and J lost 2, with 10 bases in between. The CDR3 spans 15 residues. Looked up from germline, CDR1 is LNHNV and CDR2 is YYDKDF (reference sequence). The CDR3 coding sequence is TGTGCCACCAGCAGAGATCTTGGGGTTAACACTGAAGCTTTCTTT. Its translation is CATSRDLGVNTEAFF.

This sequence joins TRBV2 and TRBJ1-5, with a possible D match to TRBD1 (6 bases). The CDR3 has 13 amino acids. Germline CDR1 SNHLY, CDR2 FYNNEI. V lost 4 bases to trimming and J lost 7 bases, with 11 bases between them. The CDR3 DNA sequence: TGTGCCAGCAGTGGGACAGTTTTCCAGCCCCAGCATTTT. It codes for CASSGTVFQPQHF.

This clonotype was detected a few times. The rearrangement links TRBV7-9 to TRBJ2-1, with TRBD2 as a possible D gene (5 bases). Germline V gives CDR1 SEHNR, CDR2 FQNEAQ (reference sequence). The CDR3 spans 14 residues. Trimming left V 5 bases short and J 9 bases short, with 17 bases between. The CDR3 region is CASSLTDLPLEQFF. DNA of the CDR3: TGTGCCAGCAGCCTTACGGACTTGCCTCTTGAGCAGTTCTTC.

In regard to this clonotype: Sequence at one end of the junction differs from germline and may be a read error. This chain connects TRBV7-8 to TRBJ2-3, with TRBD1 identical over 7 bases. Looked up from germline, CDR1 is SGHVS and CDR2 is FQNEAQ. CDR3 length: 16 amino acids. This CDR3 reads CVSSLDYDRGTDTQYF. CDR3 bases: TGTGTCAGCAGCTTAGATTACGACAGGGGCACAGATACGCAGTATTTT.

Details on this clonotype: A read error may produce the germline difference seen at one junction end. The chain employs TRBV6-5 and TRBJ2-5; tentative D call: TRBD1 (6 bases). This CDR3 has 14 residues. From germline, CDR1 is MNHEY and CDR2 SVGAGI. CDR3 DNA: TGTGCCGGCAGTTTGACAGGCGACCAAGAGACCCAGTACTTC. The encoded protein is CAGSLTGDQETQYF.

V usage is TRBV7-2 and J usage is TRBJ1-2, with D maybe TRBD1 (5 bases). The CDR3 is made up of 15 amino acids. The V gene lost 4 bases and the J gene lost 0 bases, with 12 bases spanning the gap. In germline, CDR1 is SGHTA, CDR2 FQGNSA. The DNA for the CDR3 is TGTGCCAGCAGCTACGGACAACTTTCTAACTATGGCTACACCTTC. This sequence encodes CASSYGQLSNYGYTF.

The chain joins TRBV3-1 to TRBJ1-2, with D perhaps matching TRBD1 (5 bases). Germline CDR1 is LGHDT and CDR2 is YNNKEL (reference sequence). V lost 3 bases and J 4 bases, leaving 9 bases between the germline ends. The CDR3 is 13 residues long. The CDR3 loop is CASSHRGTYGYTF. The CDR3 DNA reads TGTGCCAGCAGCCACCGGGGGACCTATGGCTACACCTTC. The full variable domain, completed using reference TRBV3-1 and TRBJ1-2, is DTAVSQTPKYLVTQMGNDKSIKCEQNLGHDTMYWYKQDSKKFLKIMFSYNNKELIINETVPNRFSPKSPDKAHLNLHINSLELGDSAVYFCASSHRGTYGYTFGSGTRLTVV.

The chain has TRBV29-1 and TRBJ2-1; 7 bases align to TRBD2. Germline lookup yields CDR1 SQVTM and CDR2 ANQGSEA. CDR3 size: 15 residues. V shed 2 bases and J 1 base; nucleotides not matched to a gene: 5. CDR3 loop: CSVESGGRSYNEQFF. The CDR3 nucleotides read TGCAGCGTTGAATCTGGCGGGAGATCCTACAATGAGCAGTTCTTC.

J is TRBJ2-1 and V is TRBV3-1, with D possibly being TRBD1 (6 bases). Per the germline V gene, CDR1 is LGHDT and CDR2 is YNNKEL (reference sequence). The germline V and J ends were trimmed by 6 bases and 2 bases, with 14 bases remaining between them. The CDR3 is 15 amino acids. The CDR3 protein is CASRDSLITYNEQFF. CDR3 sequence (DNA): TGTGCCAGCAGGGACAGCCTGATTACCTACAATGAGCAGTTCTTC.